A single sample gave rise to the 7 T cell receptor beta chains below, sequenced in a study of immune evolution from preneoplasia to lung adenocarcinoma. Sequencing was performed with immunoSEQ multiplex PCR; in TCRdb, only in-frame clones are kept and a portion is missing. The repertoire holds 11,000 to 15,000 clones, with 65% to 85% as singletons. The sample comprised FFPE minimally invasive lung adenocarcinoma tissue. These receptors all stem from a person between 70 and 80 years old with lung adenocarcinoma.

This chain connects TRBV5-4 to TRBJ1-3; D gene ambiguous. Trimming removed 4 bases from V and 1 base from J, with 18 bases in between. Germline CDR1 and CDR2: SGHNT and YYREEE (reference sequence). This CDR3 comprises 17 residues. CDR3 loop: CASSLSTSGSSGNTIYF. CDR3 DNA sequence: TGTGCCAGCAGCCTCTCAACATCAGGAAGTTCTGGAAACACCATATATTTT.

CDR3 in amino acids: CASSYGTSGGTDTQYF. CDR3 DNA sequence: TGTGCCAGCAGTTACGGGACTAGCGGGGGTACTGATACGCAGTATTTT. This chain links TRBV6-5 with TRBJ2-3; 14 bases are a match to TRBD2. J was trimmed by 6 bases and V by 2 bases; bases with no gene match: 4. In germline, CDR1 is MNHEY, CDR2 SVGAGI. This CDR3 comprises 16 residues.

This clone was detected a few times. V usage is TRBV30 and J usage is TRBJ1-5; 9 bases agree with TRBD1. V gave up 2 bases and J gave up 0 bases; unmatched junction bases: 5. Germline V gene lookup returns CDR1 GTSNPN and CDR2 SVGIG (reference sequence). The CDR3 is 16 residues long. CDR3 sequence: CAWSPRGQGSNQPQHF. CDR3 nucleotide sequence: TGTGCCTGGAGTCCCCGGGGACAGGGTAGCAATCAGCCCCAGCATTTT.

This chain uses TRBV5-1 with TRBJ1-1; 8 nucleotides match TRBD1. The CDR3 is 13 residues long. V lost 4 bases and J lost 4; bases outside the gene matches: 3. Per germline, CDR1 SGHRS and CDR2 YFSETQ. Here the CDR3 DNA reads TGCGCCAGCAGCGGACAGGGTCCCACTGAAGCTTTCTTT. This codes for CASSGQGPTEAFF.

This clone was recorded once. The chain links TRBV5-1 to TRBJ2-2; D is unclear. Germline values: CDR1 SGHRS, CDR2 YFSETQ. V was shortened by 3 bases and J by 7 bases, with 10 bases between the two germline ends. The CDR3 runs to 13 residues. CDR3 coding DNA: TGCGCCAGCAGCTCAGGACCCGACGGGGAGCTGTTTTTT. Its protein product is CASSSGPDGELFF. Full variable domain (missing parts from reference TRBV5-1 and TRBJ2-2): KAGVTQTPRYLIKTRGQQVTLSCSPISGHRSVSWYQQTPGQGLQFLFEYFSETQRNKGNFPGRFSGRQFSNSRSEMNVSTLELGDSALYLCASSSGPDGELFFGEGSRLTVL.

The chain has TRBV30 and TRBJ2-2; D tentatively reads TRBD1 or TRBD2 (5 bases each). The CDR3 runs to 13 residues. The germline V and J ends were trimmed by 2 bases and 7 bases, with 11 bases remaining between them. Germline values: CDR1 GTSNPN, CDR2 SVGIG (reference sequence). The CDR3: CAWSIGGSGELFF. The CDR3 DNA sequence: TGTGCCTGGAGTATTGGGGGAAGCGGGGAGCTGTTTTTT.

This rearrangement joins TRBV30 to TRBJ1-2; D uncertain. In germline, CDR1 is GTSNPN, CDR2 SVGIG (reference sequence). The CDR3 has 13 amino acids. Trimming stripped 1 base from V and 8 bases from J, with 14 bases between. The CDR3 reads CAWSAVLAKGYTF. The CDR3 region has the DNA TGTGCCTGGAGTGCGGTACTAGCTAAGGGCTACACCTTC.